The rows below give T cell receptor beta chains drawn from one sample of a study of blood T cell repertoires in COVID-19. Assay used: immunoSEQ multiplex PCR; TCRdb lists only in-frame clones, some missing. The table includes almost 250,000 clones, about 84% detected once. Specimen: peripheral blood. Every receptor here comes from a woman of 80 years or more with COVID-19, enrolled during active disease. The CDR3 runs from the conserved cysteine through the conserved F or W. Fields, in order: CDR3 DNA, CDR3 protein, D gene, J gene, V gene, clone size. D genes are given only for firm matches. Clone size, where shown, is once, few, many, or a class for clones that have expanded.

DNA: TGTGCCAGTAGGAAGACAGATCCTTCGAACTATGGCTACACCTTC
CDR3: CASRKTDPSNYGYTF
D: -
J: TRBJ1-2
V: TRBV19
size: -

DNA: TGTGCCAGCAGTTTATTTAAGGGGGCTGACTATGGCTACACCTTC
CDR3: CASSLFKGADYGYTF
D: TRBD1
J: TRBJ1-2
V: TRBV27
size: once

DNA: TGTGCCAGCAGTTTAAAAGGGGCCTGGTCCTACAATGAGCAGTTCTTC
CDR3: CASSLKGAWSYNEQFF
D: -
J: TRBJ2-1
V: TRBV27
size: -

DNA: TGTGCCTGTTTCCGGACTATTAACTATGGCTACACCTTC
CDR3: CACFRTINYGYTF
D: -
J: TRBJ1-2
V: TRBV30
size: -

DNA: TGTGCCAGCAGTCCCGGGACTAGCGGGGGGAACACCGGGGAGCTGTTTTTT
CDR3: CASSPGTSGGNTGELFF
D: TRBD2
J: TRBJ2-2
V: TRBV6-4
size: -

DNA: TGCGCCAGCAGCTTGGGACAGGGTGGCAATGAGCAGTTCTTC
CDR3: CASSLGQGGNEQFF
D: TRBD1
J: TRBJ2-1
V: TRBV5-1
size: -

DNA: TGTGCCAGCAGCCTCGGGGGGACAGGCGGCTACACCTTC
CDR3: CASSLGGTGGYTF
D: TRBD1
J: TRBJ1-2
V: TRBV3-1/TRBV3-2
size: -

DNA: TGTGCCAGCAGGAGGGACAGCTCTGGGGCCAACGTCCTGACTTTC
CDR3: CASRRDSSGANVLTF
D: TRBD1
J: TRBJ2-6
V: TRBV6-6
size: -

DNA: TGCGCCAGCAGTCCGACAGGGGTCATGAACACCGGGGAGCTGTTTTTT
CDR3: CASSPTGVMNTGELFF
D: TRBD1
J: TRBJ2-2
V: TRBV10-1
size: -

DNA: TGTGCCAGCAGCCAAGGACTGGGACAGCCCCTTGCAACTAATGAAAAACTGTTTTTT
CDR3: CASSQGLGQPLATNEKLFF
D: TRBD1
J: TRBJ1-4
V: TRBV28
size: -

DNA: TGTGCTAGTGGTTTGGAAACAGGGGCCCGCGGGCAGTTCTTC
CDR3: CASGLETGARGQFF
D: TRBD1
J: TRBJ2-1
V: TRBV12-5
size: -

DNA: TGTGCCAGTAGTGACACCTTGAACACTGAAGCTTTCTTT
CDR3: CASSDTLNTEAFF
D: -
J: TRBJ1-1
V: TRBV19
size: -

DNA: TGTGCCAGCAGCGGACTAGCGGGGGGGCTCAATGAGCAGTTCTTC
CDR3: CASSGLAGGLNEQFF
D: TRBD2
J: TRBJ2-1
V: TRBV14
size: once

DNA: TGTGCCAGCAGCTCCGTGACAGGGGCCTACAATGAGCAGTTCTTC
CDR3: CASSSVTGAYNEQFF
D: TRBD1
J: TRBJ2-1
V: TRBV11-2
size: -

DNA: TGTGCCAGTAGAGAGGTTGCCGGCGAGACCCAGTACTTC
CDR3: CASREVAGETQYF
D: -
J: TRBJ2-5
V: TRBV19
size: -

DNA: TGTGCCAGCAGCCTCTGGGGGGGAGAGACCCAGTACTTC
CDR3: CASSLWGGETQYF
D: TRBD2
J: TRBJ2-5
V: TRBV3-1/TRBV3-2
size: -

DNA: TGTGCCAGCAGGGTCATCACAGGGATTTCTGAAAAACTGTTTTTT
CDR3: CASRVITGISEKLFF
D: -
J: TRBJ1-4
V: TRBV2
size: -

DNA: TGTGCCAGCAGTACTTCCGGGACAGGGGGTGGCTACACCTTC
CDR3: CASSTSGTGGGYTF
D: TRBD1
J: TRBJ1-2
V: TRBV6-5
size: once

DNA: TGTGCCAGCAGGGACAGGGGAAGGACAGATACGCAGTATTTT
CDR3: CASRDRGRTDTQYF
D: TRBD1
J: TRBJ2-3
V: TRBV6-5
size: -

DNA: TGTGCCAGTCTCGGGGCCTACGAGCAGTACTTC
CDR3: CASLGAYEQYF
D: -
J: TRBJ2-7
V: TRBV5-5
size: -

DNA: TGCAGTGCTAGTCCGGCTAGCTCTCTCCGAGATACGCAGTATTTT
CDR3: CSASPASSLRDTQYF
D: -
J: TRBJ2-3
V: TRBV20-1
size: -

DNA: TGTGCCAGCAGCTTAGCGCCGGGGGGGAACTATGGCTACACCTTC
CDR3: CASSLAPGGNYGYTF
D: -
J: TRBJ1-2
V: TRBV7-2
size: once

DNA: TGTGCCAGCTCACCACACCCGTGGGGGCGCGAGCAGTACTTC
CDR3: CASSPHPWGREQYF
D: -
J: TRBJ2-7
V: TRBV18
size: -

DNA: TGTGCCAGCAGTTACAGCACAGGGATTTCTGGAAACACCATATATTTT
CDR3: CASSYSTGISGNTIYF
D: -
J: TRBJ1-3
V: TRBV6-5
size: -

DNA: TGTGCCACCGATACTCTAAACACCATATATTTT
CDR3: CATDTLNTIYF
D: -
J: TRBJ1-3
V: TRBV7-9
size: once

DNA: TGTGCCAGCAGTCCCCACATGGCCGGGGGGGGAAACACCATATATTTT
CDR3: CASSPHMAGGGNTIYF
D: -
J: TRBJ1-3
V: TRBV28
size: few

DNA: TGTGCCAGCAGTTTCCGGGACAGGGGTGAAGAAGCTTTCTTT
CDR3: CASSFRDRGEEAFF
D: TRBD1
J: TRBJ1-1
V: TRBV6-2/TRBV6-3
size: -

DNA: TGTGCCAGCAGCCAACTCGCCCGGGGGGCTAAAGGAAACACCATATATTTT
CDR3: CASSQLARGAKGNTIYF
D: -
J: TRBJ1-3
V: TRBV14
size: -

DNA: TGTGCCAGCAGCTTAGGACAGGGAAGAGAAACTAATGAAAAACTGTTTTTT
CDR3: CASSLGQGRETNEKLFF
D: TRBD1
J: TRBJ1-4
V: TRBV7-9
size: -

DNA: TGTGCCAGCAGCCGAGGTCAAGTGAACACTGAAGCTTTCTTT
CDR3: CASSRGQVNTEAFF
D: -
J: TRBJ1-1
V: TRBV3-1/TRBV3-2
size: -

DNA: TGTGCCAGCAGAGGCCAGGGGGTCCTGAACACTGAAGCTTTCTTT
CDR3: CASRGQGVLNTEAFF
D: TRBD1
J: TRBJ1-1
V: TRBV2
size: -

DNA: TGTGCCAGCAGTCGTTCGGACAGTACCACTGAAGCTTTCTTT
CDR3: CASSRSDSTTEAFF
D: -
J: TRBJ1-1
V: TRBV6-5
size: -

DNA: TGTGCCAGCTCACCAGGGGCGTCCAACTATGGCTACACCTTC
CDR3: CASSPGASNYGYTF
D: -
J: TRBJ1-2
V: TRBV18
size: -

DNA: TGTGCCAGCAGCTTCGACAGGGGTGGGGCTTTCTTT
CDR3: CASSFDRGGAFF
D: TRBD1
J: TRBJ1-1
V: TRBV7-2
size: -

DNA: TGCGCCAGCAGTGCGATTGCCGGACAGGGAAGCTCACCCCTCCACTTT
CDR3: CASSAIAGQGSSPLHF
D: TRBD1
J: TRBJ1-6
V: TRBV10-2
size: -

DNA: TGTGCCAGCAGCAGAGGGACAGGAGAGGGCTACACCTTC
CDR3: CASSRGTGEGYTF
D: TRBD1
J: TRBJ1-2
V: TRBV3-1/TRBV3-2
size: -

DNA: TGTGCCAGCAGCCAAGCGTGGCAGGACTTCACTGAAGCTTTCTTT
CDR3: CASSQAWQDFTEAFF
D: -
J: TRBJ1-1
V: TRBV4-2
size: -

DNA: TGTGCCAGCAGCGTAGCGTGGACTAGCGGGGTTACAGATACGCAGTATTTT
CDR3: CASSVAWTSGVTDTQYF
D: TRBD2
J: TRBJ2-3
V: TRBV9
size: -

DNA: TGTGCCAGCAGCCATGTTAGCGGGGCCGTCAATGAGCAGTTCTTC
CDR3: CASSHVSGAVNEQFF
D: TRBD2
J: TRBJ2-1
V: TRBV3-1/TRBV3-2
size: -

DNA: TGTGCCAGCAGAGACAGGGGGAACACCGGGGAGCTGTTTTTT
CDR3: CASRDRGNTGELFF
D: TRBD1
J: TRBJ2-2
V: TRBV7-3
size: -

DNA: TGCGCCAGCAGCCCTCGGACAGGGAGCACAGATACGCAGTATTTT
CDR3: CASSPRTGSTDTQYF
D: TRBD1
J: TRBJ2-3
V: TRBV5-1
size: -

DNA: TGTGCCAGCAGCGCCCAGGGGGGTATCGGCACTGAAGCTTTCTTT
CDR3: CASSAQGGIGTEAFF
D: TRBD1
J: TRBJ1-1
V: TRBV9
size: -

DNA: TGTGCCAGCAGCACCCGGACTAGCGGGGGTGTAGATACGCAGTATTTT
CDR3: CASSTRTSGGVDTQYF
D: TRBD2
J: TRBJ2-3
V: TRBV9
size: -

DNA: TGTGCCAGCAGCCCCCAGGTCGGGGGGGCCTACGAGCAGTACTTC
CDR3: CASSPQVGGAYEQYF
D: TRBD2
J: TRBJ2-7
V: TRBV3-1/TRBV3-2
size: -

DNA: TGTGCCAGCAGTTACGGCAGGGGATACTATGGCTACACCTTC
CDR3: CASSYGRGYYGYTF
D: -
J: TRBJ1-2
V: TRBV6-5
size: -

DNA: TGTGCCAGCCTAACAGGTTACCACGAGCAGTACTTC
CDR3: CASLTGYHEQYF
D: -
J: TRBJ2-7
V: TRBV6-5
size: -

DNA: TGCGCCAGCAGCTCGGACGGACAGGGACCCTACGAGCAGTACTTC
CDR3: CASSSDGQGPYEQYF
D: TRBD1
J: TRBJ2-7
V: TRBV5-1
size: -

DNA: TGTGCCAGCAGTTTTTCACAGGTTTATGGCTACACCTTC
CDR3: CASSFSQVYGYTF
D: -
J: TRBJ1-2
V: TRBV27
size: -

DNA: TGTGCCAGCAGCATAAGCCATCTTAATCAGCCCCAGCATTTT
CDR3: CASSISHLNQPQHF
D: -
J: TRBJ1-5
V: TRBV6-5
size: -

DNA: TGTGCCAGTAGTCCCCGACAGGAAGAGACCCAGTACTTC
CDR3: CASSPRQEETQYF
D: -
J: TRBJ2-5
V: TRBV19
size: -

DNA: TGTGCCAGCAGCCAAGAGGCTAGCGGGGGGGCGGCCCAGTACTTC
CDR3: CASSQEASGGAAQYF
D: TRBD2
J: TRBJ2-5
V: TRBV3-1/TRBV3-2
size: -

DNA: TGTGCCAGCAGCATACTAGCGGGAACCCTTACAGATACGCAGTATTTT
CDR3: CASSILAGTLTDTQYF
D: TRBD2
J: TRBJ2-3
V: TRBV11-1
size: -

DNA: TGCGCCAGCAGTCCCAGCGGTGGAAACACCATATATTTT
CDR3: CASSPSGGNTIYF
D: -
J: TRBJ1-3
V: TRBV5-1
size: -

DNA: TGTGCCAGCAGTTTAGGGGGCCCCACACCCCTCCACTTT
CDR3: CASSLGGPTPLHF
D: -
J: TRBJ1-6
V: TRBV12-3/TRBV12-4
size: -

DNA: TGTGCCAGTTCGGCAGGCTGGAACACCGGGGAGCTGTTTTTT
CDR3: CASSAGWNTGELFF
D: -
J: TRBJ2-2
V: TRBV19
size: -